Listed below are T cell receptor beta chains from one sample, sequenced in a study of beta chain features in type 1 diabetes. Repertoires were generated with immunoSEQ multiplex PCR, while TCRdb's copy carries only in-frame clones and drops some. The data show roughly 150,000 clones, roughly 8% seen once. Sequencing was done on a sample of central memory CD4+ T cells from blood. The receptor source for this set is a middle-aged woman with type 1 diabetes. Each CDR3 is given with its conserved first and last residue. The D gene is left open where the match is weak. Only part of the rows carry a size: once, few, many, or a class if the clone is expanded.

>TRBV7-8|.|TRBJ2-5|TRBD2
TGTGCCAGCAGAGCGGGAGGGGGTGAGACCCAGTACTTC
CASRAGGGETQYF
>TRBV7-9|few|TRBJ1-1|.
TGTGCCAGCAGCCCCTCGGCCGTCCGGGTAACTGAAGCTTTCTTT
CASSPSAVRVTEAFF
>TRBV19|.|TRBJ2-5|.
TGTGCCAGTAGTATAGTGTCGGAAGAGACCCAGTACTTC
CASSIVSEETQYF
>TRBV5-1|.|TRBJ2-1|.
TGCGCCAGCAGCTTGGAGGCGGGGTCTGAGCAGTTCTTC
CASSLEAGSEQFF
>TRBV6-5|.|TRBJ1-1|.
TGTGCCAGCAGTTACTCGAGTGGGGGGGATGCTGAAGCTTTCTTT
CASSYSSGGDAEAFF
>TRBV29-1|few|TRBJ2-2|TRBD1
TGCAGCGTTTCTACTGGGACAGGGACCGGGGAGCTGTTTTTT
CSVSTGTGTGELFF
>TRBV7-3|.|TRBJ2-5|TRBD2
TGTGCCAGCAGCCAAACGCGGGGGGATAAAGAGACCCAGTACTTC
CASSQTRGDKETQYF
>TRBV4-3|.|TRBJ1-2|.
TGCGCCAGCAGCCAAGATGGGCGGACTTATGGCTACACCTTC
CASSQDGRTYGYTF
>TRBV5-5|few|TRBJ1-5|TRBD1
TGTGCCAGCAGCGCCTGGACAGGGAGTCAGCCCCAGCATTTT
CASSAWTGSQPQHF
>TRBV30|.|TRBJ1-1|.
TGTGCCTGGAGTGTACTTAGTACGGCTGAAGCTTTCTTT
CAWSVLSTAEAFF
>TRBV7-9|.|TRBJ2-1|TRBD2
TGTGCCAGCAGCTTCTCGCGGGGGGCCGGATCGAATGAGCAGTTCTTC
CASSFSRGAGSNEQFF
>TRBV7-3|few|TRBJ2-1|.
TGTGCCAGCAGTTTAGCGGCCAATGAGCAGTTCTTC
CASSLAANEQFF
>TRBV7-9|.|TRBJ1-1|.
TGTGCCAGCAGCTCAGGGCCGGGAGCTTTCTTT
CASSSGPGAFF
>TRBV2|.|TRBJ1-1|.
TGTGCCAGCAGGAGCGGGATGACTGAAGCTTTCTTT
CASRSGMTEAFF
>TRBV2|.|TRBJ2-7|TRBD1
TGTGCCAGCAGGATACAGGGGCCTGCCAGGGAGCAGTACTTC
CASRIQGPAREQYF
>TRBV18|.|TRBJ1-6|.
TGTGCCAGCTCACGGCGGGGGGATTCACCCCTCCACTTT
CASSRRGDSPLHF
>TRBV27|.|TRBJ2-1|TRBD2
TGTGCCAGCAGTTTAGTCCGGGCTAGCGGGAGGGCCATCTACAATGAGCAGTTCTTC
CASSLVRASGRAIYNEQFF
>TRBV7-2|many|TRBJ2-4|.
TGTGCCAGCAGCCCAAATGGACAAGGAAGCATTCAGTACTTC
CASSPNGQGSIQYF
>TRBV28|few|TRBJ1-5|TRBD1
TGTGCCAGCAGACAGACAGGGTCCGATCAGCCCCAGCATTTT
CASRQTGSDQPQHF
>TRBV11-2|few|TRBJ1-5|.
TGTGCCAGCAGCTTCGATGGGGGGGGCAATCAGCCCCAGCATTTT
CASSFDGGGNQPQHF
>TRBV5-1|.|TRBJ2-3|TRBD2
TGCGCCAGCAGCCCGAACGCGGGGGGCCCAACAGATACGCAGTATTTT
CASSPNAGGPTDTQYF
>TRBV7-3|few|TRBJ1-1|.
TGTGCCAGCAGCCCCCGGAGTGGGAACACTGAAGCTTTCTTT
CASSPRSGNTEAFF
>TRBV19|.|TRBJ2-1|.
TGTGCCAGTAGTACCTACTCCTACAATGAGCAGTTCTTC
CASSTYSYNEQFF
>TRBV9|.|TRBJ2-7|.
TGTGCCAGCAGCGTAGCTCCCCCCGGGGACGAGCAGTACTTC
CASSVAPPGDEQYF
>TRBV2|few|TRBJ1-1|TRBD1
TGTGCCAGCAGTGACCACAGGGGGCGGACTGAAGCTTTCTTT
CASSDHRGRTEAFF
>TRBV28|.|TRBJ2-3|TRBD2
TGTGCCAGCAGTCTTAGCGGGAGAGGGACAGATACGCAGTATTTT
CASSLSGRGTDTQYF
>TRBV7-3|.|TRBJ2-1|TRBD2
TGTGCCAGCAGCCTTTCCGCTAGCGGGAAGGGGGGATACAATGAGCAGTTCTTC
CASSLSASGKGGYNEQFF
>TRBV4-3|.|TRBJ1-1|.
TGCGCCAGCAGCCAAGATTCGGGGACACCTATGAACACTGAAGCTTTCTTT
CASSQDSGTPMNTEAFF
>TRBV9|many|TRBJ1-3|.
TGTGCCAGCAGCGTGCAGGAATCCACCATATATTTT
CASSVQESTIYF
>TRBV7-8|few|TRBJ1-1|.
TGTGCCAGCAGCTTCCAAGGAGGGAACACTGAAGCTTTCTTT
CASSFQGGNTEAFF
>TRBV5-4|.|TRBJ2-7|.
TGTGCCAGCAGCTCCGGCTCCTACGAGCAGTACTTC
CASSSGSYEQYF
>TRBV27|.|TRBJ1-5|.
TGTGCCAGCAGTTTATCTGGTGCGAGCAATCAGCCCCAGCATTTT
CASSLSGASNQPQHF
>TRBV7-8|few|TRBJ1-5|.
TGTGCCAGCAGCTTAGCCGTACAACAGAATCAGCCCCAGCATTTT
CASSLAVQQNQPQHF